This TCR beta chain was found in a study of T cells in Graves' hyperthyroidism and ophthalmopathy. Study-level information: Before any treatment, at initial diagnosis, peripheral blood was collected.

Clinical symptoms, serum thyroxine, TRAb, thyroid ultrasound and orbital computed tomography established diagnosis. V was cut by 5 bases and J by 6 bases, with 20 bases left in between. Germline V lookup: CDR1 SGHTA, CDR2 FQGNSA. This CDR3 spans 15 amino acids. This clonotype was recorded at least ten times. The antigen is undetermined. Amplification targeted TCR beta CDR3 regions from RNA transcripts. TCR CDR3 underwent first-round RT-PCR with the HTBI primer set. TCRdb recomputed calls from the multiplex PCR reads with MiXCR, one row per CDR3 protein. Of approximately 600,000 distinct CDR3 sequences listed, roughly 14% are singletons. Study results and limitations: The model forecast ophthalmopathy, anticipating it by a median approximately 7 months before onset.

The gene calls are TRBV7-2 and TRBJ2-7, with D perhaps matching TRBD2 (6 bases). The sequencing input was blood. The sequence came from a woman aged 40 to 50 with Graves' ophthalmopathy. The DNA of the CDR3 is TGTGCCAGCAGCCTTGGGGGGACTCTCCTTCCCGAGCAGTACTTC. It is translated as CASSLGGTLLPEQYF.